This T cell receptor (beta chain) was sequenced in a study of blood T cells in healthy people across ages. A second PCR of about 6 to 11 cycles used a sample-barcoded 5' primer and a J-beta primer mix. Samples each returned at least 3 million CDR3-containing paired-end reads. MiXCR was run by TCRdb on the 5' RACE reads, yielding one entry per CDR3 protein. This table holds over 550,000 distinct CDR3 sequences, around 31% found once. This clonotype was seen at least ten times. No antigen is known for it. The germline V and J ends were trimmed by 4 bases and 0 bases, with 10 bases remaining between them. Per the germline V gene, CDR1 is LGHDT and CDR2 is YNNKEL (reference sequence). This CDR3 contains 16 residues. The study, taken as a whole, reports: Per-million-T-cell TCR beta diversity fell roughly linearly with age.

The authors isolated at least 7 million PBMCs per sample. The sequence derives from a woman of 80 years or more in good health. The sequencing input was blood. The chain joins TRBV3-1 to TRBJ1-6, with D perhaps TRBD1 (5 bases). The CDR3 DNA follows: TGTGCCAGCAGCCGTAACGGGGGCTCCTATAATTCACCCCTCCACTTT. It codes for CASSRNGGSYNSPLHF.